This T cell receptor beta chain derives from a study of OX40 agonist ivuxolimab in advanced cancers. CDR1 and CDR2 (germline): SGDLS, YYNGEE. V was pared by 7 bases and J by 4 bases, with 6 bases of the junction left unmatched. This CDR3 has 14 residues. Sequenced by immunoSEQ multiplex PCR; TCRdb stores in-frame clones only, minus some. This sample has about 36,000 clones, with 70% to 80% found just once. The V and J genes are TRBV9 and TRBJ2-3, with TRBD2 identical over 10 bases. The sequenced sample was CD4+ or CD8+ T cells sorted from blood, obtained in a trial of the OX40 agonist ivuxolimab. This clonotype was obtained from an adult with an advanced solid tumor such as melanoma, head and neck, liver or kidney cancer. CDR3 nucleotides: TGTGCCAGCTGGAGCGGGAGGGCCCCAGATACGCAGTATTTT. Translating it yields CASWSGRAPDTQYF.